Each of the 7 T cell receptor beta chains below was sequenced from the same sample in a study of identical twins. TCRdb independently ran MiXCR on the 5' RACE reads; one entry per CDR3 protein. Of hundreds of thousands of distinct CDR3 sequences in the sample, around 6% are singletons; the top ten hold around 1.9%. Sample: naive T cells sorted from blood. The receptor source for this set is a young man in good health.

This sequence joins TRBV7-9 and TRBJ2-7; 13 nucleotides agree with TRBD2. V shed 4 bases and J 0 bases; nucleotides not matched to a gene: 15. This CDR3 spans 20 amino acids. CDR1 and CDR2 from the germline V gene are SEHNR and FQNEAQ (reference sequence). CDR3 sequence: CASSSSSGLAGQGSSYEQYV. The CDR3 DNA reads TGTGCCAGCAGCTCTTCGTCGGGACTAGCGGGACAGGGGAGCTCCTACGAGCAGTACGTC.

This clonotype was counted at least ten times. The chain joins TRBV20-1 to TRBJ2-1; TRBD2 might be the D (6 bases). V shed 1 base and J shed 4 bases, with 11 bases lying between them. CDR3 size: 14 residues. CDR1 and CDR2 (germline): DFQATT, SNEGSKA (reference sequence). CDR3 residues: CSARGAGLYNEQFF. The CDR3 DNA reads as TGCAGTGCTAGAGGGGCGGGGCTATACAATGAGCAGTTCTTC.

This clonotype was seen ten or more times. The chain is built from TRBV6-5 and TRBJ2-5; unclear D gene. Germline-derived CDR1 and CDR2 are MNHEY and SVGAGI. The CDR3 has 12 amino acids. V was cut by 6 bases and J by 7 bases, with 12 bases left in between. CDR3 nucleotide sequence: TGTGCCAGCAGGAAGGCGGTAGGGACCCAGTACTTC. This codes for CASRKAVGTQYF.

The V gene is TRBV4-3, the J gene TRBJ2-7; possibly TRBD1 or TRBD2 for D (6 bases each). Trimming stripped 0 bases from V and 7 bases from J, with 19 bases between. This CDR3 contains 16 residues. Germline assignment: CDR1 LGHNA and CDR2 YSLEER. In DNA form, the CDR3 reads TGCGCCAGCAGCCAAGACCTCACCACGGGGGCAGGGGAGCAGTACTTC. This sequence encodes CASSQDLTTGAGEQYF.

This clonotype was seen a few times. CDR3 sequence: CSAPKVRGQGEQFF. The CDR3 nucleotides are TGCAGTGCTCCGAAGGTCCGGGGCCAGGGTGAGCAGTTCTTC. V usage is TRBV20-1 and J usage is TRBJ2-1; possibly TRBD1 or TRBD2 for D (5 bases each). Per germline, CDR1 DFQATT and CDR2 SNEGSKA (reference sequence). The CDR3 spans 14 residues. Trimming stripped 5 bases from V and 9 bases from J, with 20 bases between.

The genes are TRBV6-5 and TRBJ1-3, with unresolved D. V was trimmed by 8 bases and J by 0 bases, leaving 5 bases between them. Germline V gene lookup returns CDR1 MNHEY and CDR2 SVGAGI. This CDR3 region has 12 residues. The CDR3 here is CASRHSGNTIYF. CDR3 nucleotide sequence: TGTGCCAGCCGTCACTCTGGAAACACCATATATTTT.

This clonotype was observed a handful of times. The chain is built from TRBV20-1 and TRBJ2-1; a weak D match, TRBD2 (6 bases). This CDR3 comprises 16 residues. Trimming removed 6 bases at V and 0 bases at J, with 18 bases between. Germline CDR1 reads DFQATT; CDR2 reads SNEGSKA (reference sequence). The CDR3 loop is CSAKLLALSSYNEQFF. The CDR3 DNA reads TGCAGTGCAAAGCTTCTAGCGCTGAGCTCCTACAATGAGCAGTTCTTC.